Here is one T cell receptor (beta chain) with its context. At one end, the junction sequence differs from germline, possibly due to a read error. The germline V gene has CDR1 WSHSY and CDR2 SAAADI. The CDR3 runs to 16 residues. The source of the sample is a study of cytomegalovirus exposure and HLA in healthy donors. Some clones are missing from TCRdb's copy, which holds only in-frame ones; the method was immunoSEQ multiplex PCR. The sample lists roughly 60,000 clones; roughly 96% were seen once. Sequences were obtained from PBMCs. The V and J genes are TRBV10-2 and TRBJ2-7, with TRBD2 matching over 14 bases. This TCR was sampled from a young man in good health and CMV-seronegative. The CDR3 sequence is CASSVGTSGSSNEQYF. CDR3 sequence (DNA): TGCGCCAGCAGTGTAGGGACTAGCGGGAGCTCCAACGAGCAGTACTTC.